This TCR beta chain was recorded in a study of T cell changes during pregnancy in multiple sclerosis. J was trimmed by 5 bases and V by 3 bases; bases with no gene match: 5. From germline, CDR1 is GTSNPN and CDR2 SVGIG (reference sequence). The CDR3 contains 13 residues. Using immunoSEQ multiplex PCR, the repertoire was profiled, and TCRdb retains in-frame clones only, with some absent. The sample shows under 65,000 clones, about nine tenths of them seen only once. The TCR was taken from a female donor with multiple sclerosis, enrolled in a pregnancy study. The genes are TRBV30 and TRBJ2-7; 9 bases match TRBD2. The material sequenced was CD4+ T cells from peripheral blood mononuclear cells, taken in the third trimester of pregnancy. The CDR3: CAWSPSGVNEQYF. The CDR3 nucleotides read TGTGCCTGGAGCCCTAGCGGGGTCAACGAGCAGTACTTC.